This T cell receptor beta chain was sequenced for a study of OX40 agonist ivuxolimab in advanced cancers. Across the study: Ivuxolimab doses were 0.01, 0.1, 0.3, 1.5, 3 or 10 mg/kg every 2 weeks. The study, taken as a whole, reports: Patients who responded partially at 0.1-3.0 mg/kg showed clonal expansion ranking among the lowest.

V was trimmed by 5 bases and J by 2 bases, leaving 16 bases between them. This CDR3 has 16 amino acids. CDR1 and CDR2 from the germline V gene are SGHTA and FQGNSA. With respect to this clone: Its antigen remains unknown.

The table came from immunoSEQ multiplex PCR; TCRdb's copy has only in-frame clones and leaves some out. The profile shows 96,000 or so clones, roughly 80% of them singletons. The specimen was CD4+ or CD8+ T cells sorted from blood, collected in a trial of the OX40 agonist ivuxolimab. The sequence derives from an adult with an advanced solid tumor such as melanoma, head and neck, liver or kidney cancer. V and J are TRBV7-2 and TRBJ2-1, with D possibly called TRBD1 or TRBD2 (6 bases each). CDR3 in DNA: TGTGCCAGCAGCCCGGCACGGGGGCCCACCTACAATGAGCAGTTCTTC. As protein: CASSPARGPTYNEQFF.